The present T cell receptor beta chain was sequenced within a study of blood T cell repertoires in COVID-19. Study summary: Acute-phase and convalescent COVID-19 samples originated in the United States, Italy and Spain. T cells, B-cell-depleted T cells, or PBMCs provided the cDNA or gDNA that served as material.

CDR1 is MNHNS, CDR2 SASEGT, per germline. The CDR3 has 11 amino acids. V lost 1 base and J lost 11, with 9 bases in between. Original data processing: Reference gene primer amplification in the assay estimated nucleated cell counts. Libraries were prepared by immunoSEQ multiplex PCR; TCRdb keeps only in-frame clonotypes and omits some of them. The V and J calls and clone size come from that table; D and trimming were worked out from the DNA. The sample consists of about 110,000 clones, over 65% of them appearing once. This clone turned up a few times. This clonotype originated in a middle-aged woman with acute or convalescent COVID-19. Sequencing used peripheral blood. V usage is TRBV6-1 and J usage is TRBJ2-7, with D possibly matching TRBD2 (6 bases). CDR3 residues: CASSEGQREYF. CDR3 nucleotides: TGTGCCAGCAGTGAAGGGCAGCGGGAGTACTTC.